The TCR beta chain described here comes from a study of blood T cell repertoires in COVID-19. Study details: Spain, Italy and the United States supplied samples that represented acute and convalescent COVID-19. Sample material is recorded as cDNA or gDNA derived from T cells, B-cell-depleted T cells, or PBMCs.

Source study methods: Reference gene primers were amplified, and this amplification served to estimate nucleated cell counts. The repertoire was sequenced with immunoSEQ multiplex PCR; TCRdb's copy has only in-frame clones and lacks some. V and J calls and clone size are as listed in that table; D and trimming were resolved from the DNA. This table has approximately 86,000 clones, around four fifths appearing once. The CDR3 runs 12 residues. Germline CDR1 reads SGHTA; CDR2 reads FQGNSA. Trimming removed 5 bases at V and 5 bases at J, with 9 bases between. The gene calls are TRBV7-2 and TRBJ2-5; D not resolved. The sequencing sample was made of peripheral blood. This clonotype originated in a man aged 50-59 years with acute or convalescent COVID-19. The DNA for the CDR3 is TGTGCCAGCAGCCGAGAAGTGGAGACCCAGTACTTC. Translated, it gives CASSREVETQYF.